One sample yielded the 30 T cell receptor beta chains listed below, sequenced in a study of T cell changes during pregnancy in multiple sclerosis. Sequencing used immunoSEQ multiplex PCR; TCRdb keeps in-frame clones, though not all of them. Of 90,000 to 100,000 clones in the sample, 80% to 95% were seen once. The material was peripheral blood, obtained in the first trimester of pregnancy. These TCRs come from a female donor with multiple sclerosis, enrolled in a pregnancy study.

The chain combines TRBV5-1 with TRBJ2-3; 8 bases match TRBD2. Germline loops: CDR1 SGHRS, CDR2 YFSETQ. V lost 0 bases, J lost 3 bases, and 6 bases stayed unmatched. CDR3 length: 16 residues. In DNA form, the CDR3 reads TGCGCCAGCAGCTTGGTTTCCAGCGGGGGTACAGATACGCAGTATTTT. It translates to CASSLVSSGGTDTQYF.

In the case of this clone: Other nucleotide sequences in the sample specify the same CDR3. The V and J genes are TRBV9 and TRBJ1-6; D not resolved. Germline assignment: CDR1 SGDLS and CDR2 YYNGEE. Trimming pared 2 bases from V and 10 bases from J, leaving 7 bases between. The CDR3 runs 12 residues. CDR3 bases: TGTGCCAGCAGCGTCCCAGGATCACCCCTCCACTTT. Translating gives CASSVPGSPLHF.

A single count supports this clone. This chain joins TRBV27 and TRBJ1-5; 8 nucleotides match TRBD1. Looked up from germline, CDR1 is MNHEY and CDR2 is SMNVEV (reference sequence). The CDR3 consists of 16 residues. Trimming cost V 5 bases and J 3 bases; bases outside gene matches: 9. CDR3 sequence reads: CASSTRQGRFNQPQHF. DNA of the CDR3: TGTGCCAGCAGTACCCGACAGGGGCGATTCAATCAGCCCCAGCATTTT.

The chain recombines TRBV7-8 with TRBJ2-7; 8 nucleotides agree with TRBD2. V shed 3 bases and J 2 bases; nucleotides not matched to a gene: 6. The CDR3 is 15 residues long. Per germline, CDR1 SGHVS and CDR2 FQNEAQ. The chain's CDR3 is CASSLSGGDTYEQYF. For the CDR3, the DNA is TGTGCCAGCAGCTTGAGCGGGGGAGACACCTACGAGCAGTACTTC.

The V gene is TRBV19, the J gene TRBJ2-7; 9 nucleotides agree with TRBD2. The V and J ends lost 5 bases and 0 bases, in that order; junction bases with no gene match: 5. Germline-derived CDR1 and CDR2 are LNHDA and SQIVND (reference sequence). There are 15 residues in the CDR3. This CDR3 reads CASSSLAGPSYEQYF. DNA for the CDR3: TGTGCCAGTAGTTCCCTAGCGGGGCCCTCCTACGAGCAGTACTTC.

The chain uses TRBV28 and TRBJ1-1; TRBD1 agrees at 10 bases. The length of the CDR3 is 14 residues. Trimming removed 7 bases from V and 3 bases from J; junction bases left unmatched: 5. Germline CDR1 and CDR2: MDHEN and SYDVKM. The DNA of the CDR3 is TGTGCCAGCACCTCCGGACAGGGGGACACTGAAGCTTTCTTT. Protein product: CASTSGQGDTEAFF.

The rearrangement links TRBV7-3 to TRBJ2-3, with D unclear. Germline V gene lookup returns CDR1 SGHTA and CDR2 FQGTGA. CDR3 size: 15 residues. Trimming took 5 bases from V and 2 from J, leaving 14 bases between them. The CDR3: CASSPAGLVTDTQYF. The CDR3 region has the DNA TGTGCCAGCAGCCCAGCCGGGTTGGTCACAGATACGCAGTATTTT.

This clone was counted a single time. V is TRBV19 and J is TRBJ2-1; TRBD2 matches 13 bases. V lost 6 bases and J lost 3; bases outside the gene matches: 5. Germline V CDR1 and CDR2: LNHDA, SQIVND (reference sequence). The CDR3 has 16 residues. The CDR3 here is CASSQTSGGSYNEQFF. In nucleotides, the CDR3 is TGTGCCAGTAGCCAGACTAGCGGGGGGAGCTACAATGAGCAGTTCTTC.

V and J are TRBV4-1 and TRBJ2-2; TRBD2 aligns across 9 bases. The CDR3 extends over 14 amino acids. J gave up 4 bases and V 4 bases, and 1 base lay outside the gene matches. The germline gives CDR1 MGHRA, CDR2 YSYEKL. The CDR3 sequence is CASSPAGGTGELFF. For the CDR3, the DNA is TGCGCCAGCAGCCCAGCGGGGGGCACCGGGGAGCTGTTTTTT.

This chain uses TRBV7-6 with TRBJ2-1; 8 positions agree with TRBD1. Trimming at V came to 3 bases and at J to 6 bases, leaving 10 bases not matched to a gene. Germline-derived CDR1 and CDR2 are SGHVS and FNYEAQ. CDR3 size: 16 residues. The CDR3 protein is CASSFLDRGGGNEQFF. CDR3 bases: TGTGCCAGCAGCTTCCTAGACAGGGGCGGAGGCAATGAGCAGTTCTTC.

The CDR3 coding sequence is TGCGCCAGCCGCGGGGGGGAGCCTACCTACGAGCAGTACTTC. Translation: CASRGGEPTYEQYF. The chain combines TRBV5-1 with TRBJ2-7; 9 bases agree with TRBD2. V shed 7 bases, J shed 2 bases, and the junction held 7 bases outside the gene matches. Germline assignment: CDR1 SGHRS and CDR2 YFSETQ. The CDR3 is 14 amino acids.

The V and J genes are TRBV15 and TRBJ2-2, with D possibly TRBD1 on 6 matching bases. Germline CDR1 and CDR2: LNHNV and YYDKDF (reference sequence). The V and J ends lost 1 base and 6 bases respectively, with 12 bases between them. The CDR3 totals 15 residues. The CDR3 spells CATSRATGHSGELFF. CDR3 sequence (DNA): TGTGCCACCAGCAGAGCCACGGGACACTCCGGGGAGCTGTTTTTT.

The chain recombines TRBV6-5 with TRBJ2-7; D is perhaps TRBD2 (5 bases). Germline V gene sequence: CDR1 MNHEY, CDR2 SVGAGI. The CDR3 runs to 14 residues. Trimming cost V 2 bases and J 3 bases, with 11 bases left between them. CDR3 in amino acids: CASSYADGNYEQYF. In DNA form, the CDR3 reads TGTGCCAGCAGTTACGCGGACGGGAACTACGAGCAGTACTTC.

This clone was seen a handful of times. The chain joins TRBV19 to TRBJ2-5, with TRBD1 matching over 11 bases. V lost 6 bases to trimming and J lost 7 bases; unmatched junction nucleotides: 10. This CDR3 is built from 15 residues. Germline-derived CDR1 and CDR2 are LNHDA and SQIVND (reference sequence). CDR3 sequence: CASRGGTGGSRTQYF. DNA for the CDR3: TGTGCCAGTAGAGGGGGGACAGGGGGTTCGCGGACCCAGTACTTC.

J is TRBJ2-1 and V is TRBV5-4, with 11 positions matching TRBD2. With V trimmed by 2 bases and J by 5 bases, 3 bases remained unmatched. Germline CDR1 reads SGHNT; CDR2 reads YYREEE (reference sequence). This CDR3 has 15 amino acids. The CDR3 protein is CASSFSGGADNEQFF. CDR3 in DNA: TGTGCCAGCAGCTTTAGCGGGGGGGCCGACAATGAGCAGTTCTTC.

This chain links TRBV7-9 with TRBJ2-1; tentative D call: TRBD1 (5 bases). Per the germline V gene, CDR1 is SEHNR and CDR2 is FQNEAQ (reference sequence). The V end was cut by 4 bases, the J end by 5 bases, with 12 bases between. CDR3 length: 14 residues. The DNA of the CDR3 is TGTGCCAGCAGCTGGGGAACAGGTAACAATGAGCAGTTCTTC. It translates to CASSWGTGNNEQFF.

The chain is built from TRBV19 and TRBJ1-5, with TRBD1 as a possible D gene (5 bases). CDR1 LNHDA and CDR2 SQIVND come from the germline V gene (reference sequence). This CDR3 has 13 residues. Trimming removed 0 bases from V and 11 bases from J, with 11 bases in between. The CDR3 protein is CASSIEGGETQHF. The CDR3 coding sequence is TGTGCCAGTAGTATAGAGGGGGGTGAGACCCAGCATTTT.

The chain links TRBV6-6 to TRBJ2-7; 8 bases are shared with TRBD1. Germline values: CDR1 MNHNY, CDR2 SVGAGI (reference sequence). This CDR3 spans 14 amino acids. Trimming took 3 bases from V and 4 from J; bases not matched to a gene: 5. CDR3 in DNA: TGTGCCAGCAGTTATACAGGGGGAGGTTACGAGCAGTACTTC. Its protein is CASSYTGGGYEQYF.

This sequence joins TRBV13 and TRBJ2-1; TRBD1 aligns across 9 bases. V dropped 4 bases and J dropped 7; count of bases not matched to a gene: 8. In germline, CDR1 is PRHDT, CDR2 FYEKMQ (reference sequence). The CDR3 is 15 residues long. CDR3 bases: TGTGCCAGCAGCTCTCCGGGACAGGGAAGGAATGAGCAGTTCTTC. This sequence encodes CASSSPGQGRNEQFF.

CDR3 bases: TGTGCCAGCAGTAGGGACTCACACCGAAACGAGCAGTACTTC. Its translation is CASSRDSHRNEQYF. The chain has TRBV27 and TRBJ2-7; maybe TRBD2 (6 bases). The CDR3 has 14 amino acids. With 5 bases removed from V and 5 bases from J, the gap between germline ends came to 16 bases. Germline values: CDR1 MNHEY, CDR2 SMNVEV (reference sequence).

The chain uses TRBV6-6 and TRBJ1-5; D uncertain. Germline V gene sequence: CDR1 MNHNY, CDR2 SVGAGI (reference sequence). This CDR3 spans 11 amino acids. The V end was cut by 5 bases, the J end by 6 bases, with 5 bases between. CDR3 DNA sequence: TGTGCCAGCAGTCACGGTCAGCCCCAGCATTTT. It is translated as CASSHGQPQHF.

The V call is TRBV14, the J call TRBJ2-5, with 11 nucleotides matching TRBD1. This CDR3 region has 19 residues. The V and J ends lost 0 bases and 4 bases, in that order; junction bases with no gene match: 13. Germline values: CDR1 SGHDN, CDR2 FVKESK. CDR3 in amino acids: CASSQDRRGQGDRRETQYF. CDR3 in DNA: TGTGCCAGCAGCCAAGATCGAAGGGGACAGGGGGATAGAAGAGAGACCCAGTACTTC.

The genes are TRBV5-1 and TRBJ2-5; TRBD1 agrees at 7 bases. Per germline, CDR1 SGHRS and CDR2 YFSETQ. The CDR3 runs to 16 residues. Germline trimming cut 2 bases from V and 1 base from J; bases unmatched to any gene: 8. CDR3 coding DNA: TGCGCCAGCAGCTTACCGCTTGACAGGGTCCAAGAGACCCAGTACTTC. Translation gives CASSLPLDRVQETQYF.

The chain joins TRBV6-5 to TRBJ1-3, with 7 bases that match TRBD1. The germline V gene has CDR1 MNHEY and CDR2 SVGAGI. The V segment lost 2 bases and the J segment 5 bases; nucleotides outside the gene matches: 9. The CDR3 is 16 amino acids. The CDR3 protein is CASSYKGGKDRNTIYF. The CDR3 nucleotides are TGTGCCAGCAGTTACAAAGGGGGCAAGGACAGAAACACCATATATTTT.

V gene TRBV10-3 combines with J gene TRBJ2-7; maybe TRBD1 (6 bases). The CDR3 is 15 amino acids. Germline values: CDR1 ENHRY, CDR2 SYGVKD. With 3 bases removed from V and 0 bases from J, the gap between germline ends came to 12 bases. CDR3 residues: CAISEPTGSSYEQYF. For the CDR3, the DNA is TGTGCCATCAGTGAACCGACAGGTAGCTCCTACGAGCAGTACTTC.

V is TRBV14 and J is TRBJ2-1; TRBD1 might be the D (5 bases). V lost 0 bases and J lost 8, with 8 bases in between. From germline, CDR1 is SGHDN and CDR2 FVKESK. The CDR3 covers 13 residues. The CDR3 is CASSQESGHEQFF. DNA of the CDR3: TGTGCCAGCAGCCAAGAGTCAGGGCATGAGCAGTTCTTC.

V and J are TRBV4-1 and TRBJ2-7; possible D gene TRBD2, 6 bases. V was clipped by 3 bases and J by 5 bases, with 20 bases between them. The CDR3 totals 16 residues. Germline CDR1 MGHRA, CDR2 YSYEKL. CDR3 in DNA: TGCGCCAGCAGCCATAACTGGGGGGTTGCTATGCACGAGCAGTACTTC. Amino acids: CASSHNWGVAMHEQYF.

This chain links TRBV5-1 with TRBJ2-1; D unresolved. The CDR3 is made up of 15 amino acids. Germline V gene lookup returns CDR1 SGHRS and CDR2 YFSETQ. Deletions cut 0 bases from V and 0 bases from J, with 7 bases between. This CDR3 is CASSLGLSSYNEQFF. CDR3 DNA: TGCGCCAGCAGCTTGGGGTTGAGCTCCTACAATGAGCAGTTCTTC.

The chain joins TRBV19 to TRBJ2-7, with no clear D. The CDR3 sequence is 12 residues long. The V end lost 5 bases, the J end lost 1 base, and 6 bases lay between the germline ends. Per the germline V gene, CDR1 is LNHDA and CDR2 is SQIVND (reference sequence). CDR3 in DNA: TGTGCCAGTAGTTTCGGTTCCTACGAGCAGTACTTC. It specifies CASSFGSYEQYF.

The V call is TRBV19, the J call TRBJ1-3, with a tentative D call TRBD1 (6 bases). This CDR3 contains 14 residues. Trimming left V 5 bases short and J 8 bases short, with 16 bases between. Germline CDR1 LNHDA, CDR2 SQIVND (reference sequence). CDR3 region: CASSVQGLGDTIYF. The DNA for the CDR3 is TGTGCCAGTAGTGTACAGGGTCTAGGGGACACCATATATTTT.